The 26 T cell receptor beta chains given below trace back to one sample, sequenced in a study of radiotherapy plus CTLA-4 blockade in lung cancer. Profiling relied on immunoSEQ multiplex PCR, and the TCRdb table lists in-frame clones only, not all of them. Here the sample spans approximately 110,000 clones, roughly 86% being singletons. The source material was peripheral blood, sampled from a patient treated with radiotherapy plus ipilimumab. The receptors were sampled from a human donor with non-small cell lung cancer that progressed on radiotherapy plus ipilimumab. Some clones in this sample may be carry-over from other donors' samples.

This rearrangement joins TRBV5-1 to TRBJ1-3; no clear D. CDR1 and CDR2 from the germline V gene are SGHRS and YFSETQ. With 0 bases removed from V and 4 bases from J, the gap between germline ends came to 8 bases. The CDR3 has 14 amino acids. The DNA of the CDR3 is TGCGCCAGCAGCTTGGGGTCAGACGGAAACACCATATATTTT. Its translation is CASSLGSDGNTIYF.

V usage is TRBV5-1 and J usage is TRBJ2-1; either TRBD1 or TRBD2 may supply D (5 bases each). CDR1 SGHRS and CDR2 YFSETQ come from the germline V gene. Trimming removed 4 bases from V and 0 bases from J, with 14 bases in between. The CDR3 has 16 amino acids. CDR3 sequence reads: CASSPRGVSSYNEQFF. The CDR3 DNA sequence: TGCGCCAGCAGCCCCAGAGGGGTTAGCTCCTACAATGAGCAGTTCTTC.

The chain uses TRBV7-3 and TRBJ2-7, with TRBD1 matching over 9 bases. Trimming at V came to 5 bases and at J to 5 bases, leaving 10 bases not matched to a gene. Germline V gene data show CDR1 as SGHTA and CDR2 as FQGTGA. The CDR3 extends over 15 amino acids. DNA of the CDR3: TGTGCCAGCAGCCCACAGGGGGCAGTATGGGACGAGCAGTACTTC. Translation gives CASSPQGAVWDEQYF.

Notes on this clone: The junction and the germline gene differ at one end; a read error may be behind it. The sample contains more than one DNA sequence encoding this CDR3. The chain links TRBV2 to TRBJ1-2; 7 positions agree with TRBD1. Germline-derived CDR1 and CDR2 are SNHLY and FYNNEI. The CDR3 is 14 residues long. The CDR3 bases are TGCGCCAGCAGTGAACGGCAGGGGGTAGGAGGCTACACCTTC. It codes for CASSERQGVGGYTF.

This clone has a handful of counts. The chain employs TRBV4-3 and TRBJ1-2; D might be TRBD1 (6 bases). With 0 bases removed from V and 4 bases from J, the gap between germline ends came to 12 bases. Germline V lookup: CDR1 LGHNA, CDR2 YSLEER. There are 15 residues in the CDR3. DNA of the CDR3: TGCGCCAGCAGCCAAGATCGAAGGGGGACCTATGGCTACACCTTC. This translates into CASSQDRRGTYGYTF.

V is TRBV5-4 and J is TRBJ2-4; the match to TRBD1 covers 10 bases. Germline V lookup: CDR1 SGHNT, CDR2 YYREEE (reference sequence). With 4 bases clipped from V and 7 bases from J, the junction kept 8 bases outside the gene matches. This CDR3 contains 15 residues. DNA for the CDR3: TGTGCCAGCAGCCTGAGAACGGGACAGGGGAACATTCAGTACTTC. This encodes CASSLRTGQGNIQYF.

The chain joins TRBV29-1 to TRBJ2-3; 11 bases map to TRBD2. CDR3 length: 14 amino acids. The V gene end was trimmed by 6 bases and the J gene end by 2 bases; junction bases not matched to a gene: 4. Germline loops: CDR1 SQVTM, CDR2 ANQGSEA. This CDR3 is CSVTSGVATDTQYF. The CDR3 region has the DNA TGCAGCGTGACTAGCGGGGTGGCCACAGATACGCAGTATTTT.

As concerns this clone: The same CDR3 arises from other DNA sequences in this sample as well. The chain couples TRBV4-2 to TRBJ2-5; 11 nucleotides agree with TRBD2. The junction had 3 bases not matched to a gene; V was cut back by 1 base and J by 2 bases. Germline-derived CDR1 and CDR2 are LGHNA and YNFKEQ. This CDR3 comprises 16 residues. The CDR3 sequence is CASSQGLAGLQETQYF. The CDR3 DNA follows: TGTGCCAGCAGCCAAGGACTAGCGGGGCTTCAAGAGACCCAGTACTTC.

This chain joins TRBV4-2 and TRBJ1-5; maybe TRBD1 (6 bases). This CDR3 spans 15 amino acids. The germline gives CDR1 LGHNA, CDR2 YNFKEQ. Trimming cost V 4 bases and J 0 bases, with 10 bases left between them. The CDR3 bases are TGTGCCAGCAGCCGGACAGAGAATAGCAATCAGCCCCAGCATTTT. It translates to CASSRTENSNQPQHF.

This clone was seen only a few times. This sample includes further DNA sequences coding for the same CDR3. The CDR3 DNA follows: TGTGCCAGCAGTTACTCGAGGGCGAGCAATCAGCCCCAGCATTTT. Protein product: CASSYSRASNQPQHF. This sequence joins TRBV6-5 and TRBJ1-5; D is unclear. Trimming removed 0 bases from V and 1 base from J, with 7 bases in between. From germline, CDR1 is MNHEY and CDR2 SVGAGI. The CDR3 totals 15 residues.

This chain joins TRBV7-2 and TRBJ2-2, with 7 bases fitting TRBD1. From germline, CDR1 is SGHTA and CDR2 FQGNSA. Trimming at V came to 5 bases and at J to 0 bases, leaving 6 bases not matched to a gene. The CDR3 runs to 16 residues. DNA of the CDR3: TGTGCCAGCAGCCAACAGGGGCCTGCGAACACCGGGGAGCTGTTTTTT. Amino acid sequence: CASSQQGPANTGELFF.

CDR3 sequence: CASSLGHNQKISSYNSPLHF. The CDR3 region has the DNA TGTGCCAGCTCACTAGGACACAACCAAAAAATTAGCTCCTATAATTCACCCCTCCACTTT. V is TRBV18 and J is TRBJ1-6, with D possibly TRBD1 on 5 matching bases. V lost 4 bases to trimming and J lost 0 bases, with 22 bases between them. Germline-derived CDR1 and CDR2 are KGHSH and LQKENI. CDR3 length: 20 residues.

This rearrangement joins TRBV9 to TRBJ1-6; D remains unclear. Germline V CDR1 and CDR2: SGDLS, YYNGEE. This CDR3 contains 14 residues. V lost 0 bases to trimming and J lost 2 bases, with 3 bases between them. For the CDR3, the DNA is TGTGCCAGCAGCGTAGATACCTATAATTCACCCCTCCACTTT. Amino acids: CASSVDTYNSPLHF.

This clone was detected only once. V and J are TRBV20-1 and TRBJ1-5, with no clear D. CDR3 size: 11 residues. Germline V lookup: CDR1 DFQATT, CDR2 SNEGSKA (reference sequence). The V end was cut by 1 base, the J end by 12 bases, with 10 bases between. CDR3 coding DNA: TGCAGTGCTAGAGGTCGAAGGGACCAGCATTTT. Residues: CSARGRRDQHF.

The rearrangement uses TRBV5-1 and TRBJ2-5, with 9 nucleotides matching TRBD1. The germline gives CDR1 SGHRS, CDR2 YFSETQ. The CDR3 is 15 residues long. After removal of 4 bases from V and 5 bases from J, the junction contained 9 bases not matched to a gene. CDR3 region: CASSPLVGQGETQYF. The CDR3 region has the DNA TGCGCCAGCAGCCCTTTGGTGGGACAGGGCGAGACCCAGTACTTC.

The rearrangement uses TRBV7-8 and TRBJ2-3, with D perhaps TRBD1 or TRBD2 (6 bases each). Between the trimmed V and J ends, which lost 2 bases and 2 bases, there was a span of 14 bases. Germline V lookup: CDR1 SGHVS, CDR2 FQNEAQ. This CDR3 region has 16 residues. Here the CDR3 DNA reads TGTGCCAGCAGCTTATATGCCCCGGGGGCCACAGATACGCAGTATTTT. It codes for CASSLYAPGATDTQYF.

The chain joins TRBV30 to TRBJ2-2; perhaps TRBD1 as D (6 bases). The CDR3 has 12 residues. V was shortened by 0 bases and J by 14 bases, with 13 bases between the two germline ends. Germline CDR1 is GTSNPN and CDR2 is SVGIG (reference sequence). The CDR3 DNA reads as TGTGCCTGGAGTGTCCTCACAGGGTCCCTGTTTTTT. Its protein product is CAWSVLTGSLFF.

V usage is TRBV4-2 and J usage is TRBJ1-2, with 7 bases that match TRBD1. Germline CDR1 is LGHNA and CDR2 is YNFKEQ. This CDR3 contains 16 residues. V trimming: 0 bases; J trimming: 4 bases; junction bases outside the gene matches: 8. CDR3 sequence (DNA): TGTGCCAGCAGCCAAGACGCACAGGGGAGACTCTATGGCTACACCTTC. Translating gives CASSQDAQGRLYGYTF.

CDR3 bases: TGTGCCAGCTCTAGCGGGGGTTTGGCCACCGGGGAGCTGTTTTTT. It yields the protein CASSSGGLATGELFF. The genes are TRBV6-1 and TRBJ2-2, with 10 bases matching TRBD2. The ends lost 8 bases at V and 4 bases at J; junction bases unmatched: 7. The CDR3 has 15 residues. Germline V gene sequence: CDR1 MNHNS, CDR2 SASEGT.

The CDR3 sequence is CASSSQGAGNEQFF. The CDR3 DNA reads as TGCGCCAGCAGCTCACAGGGGGCGGGGAATGAGCAGTTCTTC. V is TRBV5-1 and J is TRBJ2-1, with 9 bases matching TRBD1. The CDR3 is 14 residues long. The germline V gene encodes CDR1 SGHRS and CDR2 YFSETQ. V was clipped by 3 bases and J by 7 bases; unmatched bases: 5.

The genes are TRBV6-5 and TRBJ2-7; 7 bases are shared with TRBD2. CDR3 length equals 14 residues. J gave up 2 bases and V 7 bases, and 8 bases lay outside the gene matches. CDR1 and CDR2 (germline): MNHEY, SVGAGI. The CDR3 here is CASKISGDTYEQYF. DNA for the CDR3: TGTGCCAGCAAAATAAGCGGGGATACCTACGAGCAGTACTTC.

The DNA for the CDR3 is TGTGCCAGCTCACCTCCGACTAGCGAAGGCACAGATACGCAGTATTTT. Protein sequence: CASSPPTSEGTDTQYF. V is TRBV18 and J is TRBJ2-3, with 8 bases identical to TRBD2. The CDR3 is made up of 16 amino acids. V dropped 3 bases and J dropped 1; count of bases not matched to a gene: 6. Germline V gene lookup returns CDR1 KGHSH and CDR2 LQKENI. The whole variable domain, remainder taken from reference TRBV18 and TRBJ2-3, is NAGVMQNPRHLVRRRGQEARLRCSPMKGHSHVYWYRQLPEEGLKFMVYLQKENIIDESGMPKERFSAEFPKEGPSILRIQQVVRGDSAAYFCASSPPTSEGTDTQYFGPGTRLTVL.

V gene TRBV29-1 combines with J gene TRBJ1-4, with 8 bases fitting TRBD1. The CDR3 runs 13 residues. Germline CDR1 reads SQVTM; CDR2 reads ANQGSEA. Trimming removed 5 bases from V and 8 bases from J; junction bases left unmatched: 7. This chain's CDR3 is CSVLGQGGEKLFF. The CDR3 nucleotides are TGCAGCGTTCTCGGACAGGGTGGAGAAAAACTGTTTTTT.

This chain joins TRBV7-8 and TRBJ1-2; maybe TRBD1 (5 bases). The V end was cut by 4 bases, the J end by 4 bases, with 13 bases between. CDR1 is SGHVS and CDR2 is FQNEAQ in the germline V gene. The CDR3 length is 14 residues. The CDR3 region has the DNA TGTGCCAGCAGCTCCGGGACGGACCTCTATGGCTACACCTTC. Translating it yields CASSSGTDLYGYTF.

V gene TRBV6-4 combines with J gene TRBJ2-3; D may match TRBD1 or TRBD2 (5 bases each). Germline lookup yields CDR1 MRHNA and CDR2 SNTAGT. CDR3 length: 17 amino acids. Trimming took 3 bases from V and 1 from J, leaving 17 bases between them. The CDR3, as DNA: TGTGCCAGCAGTGAACGAGAGGGCAGGGTTGGCACAGATACGCAGTATTTT. Its protein product is CASSEREGRVGTDTQYF.

V usage is TRBV6-5 and J usage is TRBJ1-2; 9 bases are shared with TRBD1. Per the germline V gene, CDR1 is MNHEY and CDR2 is SVGAGI. After removal of 1 base from V and 5 bases from J, the junction contained 8 bases not matched to a gene. There are 16 residues in the CDR3. The CDR3 loop reads CASSYWTGDNSYGYTF. CDR3 coding DNA: TGTGCCAGCAGTTACTGGACAGGGGATAATTCTTATGGCTACACCTTC.